The clone carrying this TCR beta chain occurred many times. Antigen: not known. The data stem from a study of response to subunit inactivated influenza vaccine. Study-level results: A suggestion made by the authors is that each seasonal influenza vaccination recruits few new T cells.

TCRdb re-derived calls from the RT-PCR reads in MiXCR, one entry per CDR3 protein. The table shows 650,000 or so distinct CDR3 sequences, with around 13% occurring only once. In germline, CDR1 is SQVTM, CDR2 ANQGSEA. This CDR3 has 15 amino acids. V shed 3 bases, J shed 2 bases, and the junction held 6 bases outside the gene matches. V and J are TRBV29-1 and TRBJ2-1, with 8 nucleotides matching TRBD1. This material consisted of PBMCs from blood, taken around 14 days before vaccination. The sequence was obtained from a man aged 45-60 years who received an inactivated influenza vaccine. CDR3 protein: CSVDFGTGPYNEQFF. The CDR3, as DNA: TGCAGCGTTGACTTCGGGACAGGCCCCTACAATGAGCAGTTCTTC.